The entry that follows covers one TCR beta chain sequence. This entry comes from a study of preoperative IRX-2 immunotherapy in early breast cancer. As to treatment: preoperative locoregional IRX-2 cytokine immunotherapy. Patients received preoperative, locoregional IRX-2 cytokine immunotherapy in a phase Ib study. Sequencing was performed with immunoSEQ multiplex PCR; in TCRdb, only in-frame clones are kept and a portion is missing. Found here are about 23,000 clones, over 75% of them singletons; the top ten hold about 8.4%. The V end was cut by 7 bases, the J end by 5 bases, with 21 bases between. The CDR3 spans 15 residues. Per germline, CDR1 MGHDK and CDR2 SYGVNS.

The sequences come from tumor tissue, collected after IRX-2 immunotherapy. This sequence originates from a human donor with breast cancer. The chain employs TRBV25-1 and TRBJ2-7; D assignment may be TRBD1 or TRBD2 (7 bases each). The CDR3 reads CASNPGGAGRDEQYF. DNA for the CDR3: TGTGCCAGCAACCCAGGGGGGGCAGGGCGGGACGAGCAGTACTTC.